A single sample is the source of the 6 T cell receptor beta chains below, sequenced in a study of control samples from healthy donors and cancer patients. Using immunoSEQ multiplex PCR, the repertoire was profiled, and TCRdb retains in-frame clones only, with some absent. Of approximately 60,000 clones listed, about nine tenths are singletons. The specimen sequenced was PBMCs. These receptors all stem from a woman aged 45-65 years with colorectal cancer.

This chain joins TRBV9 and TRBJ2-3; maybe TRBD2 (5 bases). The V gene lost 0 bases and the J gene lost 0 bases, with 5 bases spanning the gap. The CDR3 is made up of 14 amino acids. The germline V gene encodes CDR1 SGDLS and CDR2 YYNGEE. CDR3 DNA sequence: TGTGCCAGCAGCGTAGCGGGGAGCACAGATACGCAGTATTTT. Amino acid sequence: CASSVAGSTDTQYF.

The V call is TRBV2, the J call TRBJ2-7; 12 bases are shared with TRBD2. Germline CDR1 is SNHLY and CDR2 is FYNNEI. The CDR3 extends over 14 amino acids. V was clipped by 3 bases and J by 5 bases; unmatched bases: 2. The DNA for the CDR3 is TGTGCCAGCAGTGATCTAGCGGGAGGGAACGAGCAGTACTTC. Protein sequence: CASSDLAGGNEQYF.

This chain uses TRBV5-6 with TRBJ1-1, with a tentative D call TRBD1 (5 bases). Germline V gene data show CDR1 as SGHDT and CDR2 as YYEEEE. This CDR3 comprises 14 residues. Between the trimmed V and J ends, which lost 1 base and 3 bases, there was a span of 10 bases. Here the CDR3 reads CASSLRQGYTEAFF. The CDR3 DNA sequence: TGTGCCAGCAGCTTGAGGCAGGGATACACTGAAGCTTTCTTT. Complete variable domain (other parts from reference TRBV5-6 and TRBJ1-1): DAGVTQSPTHLIKTRGQQVTLRCSPKSGHDTVSWYQQALGQGPQFIFQYYEEEERQRGNFPDRFSGHQFPNYSSELNVNALLLGDSALYLCASSLRQGYTEAFFGQGTRLTVV.

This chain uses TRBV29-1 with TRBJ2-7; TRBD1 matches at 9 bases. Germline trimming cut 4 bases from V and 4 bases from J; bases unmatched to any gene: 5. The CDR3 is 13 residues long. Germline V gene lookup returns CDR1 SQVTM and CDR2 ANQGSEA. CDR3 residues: CSVAEDRGYEQYF. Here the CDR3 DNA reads TGCAGCGTTGCGGAGGACAGGGGATACGAGCAGTACTTC.

This CDR3 reads CASSDQGQTGRNYGYTF. The CDR3 coding sequence is TGTGCCAGCAGTGATCAAGGACAGACAGGGAGGAACTATGGCTACACCTTC. The gene calls are TRBV6-1 and TRBJ1-2, with 7 nucleotides matching TRBD1. CDR1 MNHNS and CDR2 SASEGT come from the germline V gene. The CDR3 totals 17 residues. The trim removed 3 bases at V and 2 bases at J, leaving 12 bases unmatched.

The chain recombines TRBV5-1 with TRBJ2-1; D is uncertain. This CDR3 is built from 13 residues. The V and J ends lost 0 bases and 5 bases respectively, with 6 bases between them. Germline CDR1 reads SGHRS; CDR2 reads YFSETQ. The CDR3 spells CASSLVTDNEQFF. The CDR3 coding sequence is TGCGCCAGCAGCTTGGTCACAGACAATGAGCAGTTCTTC.